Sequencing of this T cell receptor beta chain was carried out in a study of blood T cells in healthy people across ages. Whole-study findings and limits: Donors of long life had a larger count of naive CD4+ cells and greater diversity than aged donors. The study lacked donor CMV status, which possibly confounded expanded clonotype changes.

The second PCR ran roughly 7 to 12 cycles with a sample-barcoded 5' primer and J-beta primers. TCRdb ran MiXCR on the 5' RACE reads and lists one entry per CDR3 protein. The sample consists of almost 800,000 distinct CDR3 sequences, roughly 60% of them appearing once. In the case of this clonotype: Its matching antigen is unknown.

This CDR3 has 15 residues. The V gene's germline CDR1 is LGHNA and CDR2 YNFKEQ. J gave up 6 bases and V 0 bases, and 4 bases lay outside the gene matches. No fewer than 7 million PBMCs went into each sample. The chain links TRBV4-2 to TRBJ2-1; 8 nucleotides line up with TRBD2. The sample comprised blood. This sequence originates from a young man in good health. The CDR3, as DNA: TGTGCCAGCAGCCAAGATCCCAGCGGGGGCAATGAGCAGTTCTTC. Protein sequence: CASSQDPSGGNEQFF.